This paragraph reports one T cell receptor beta chain. The record originates from a study of shared clonotypes between healthy human individuals. Over several immunoSEQ plates, each subset's genomic DNA was distributed in even portions. The repertoire was sequenced with immunoSEQ multiplex PCR; TCRdb's copy has only in-frame clones and lacks some. The table has about 2.5 million clones, 85% to 95% seen once; the top ten hold 0.37%. Germline V gives CDR1 GTSNPN, CDR2 SVGIG (reference sequence). The CDR3 is 16 residues long. V dropped 3 bases and J dropped 4; count of bases not matched to a gene: 9. The origin of this receptor is a man aged 18-30 years in good health. Some clones in this sample may be carry-over from other donors' samples. The material sequenced was naive CD4+ T cells from PBMCs. Subset of the sample: CD45RA+ positively selected. This chain links TRBV30 with TRBJ2-1; 10 nucleotides match TRBD2. The CDR3 here is CAWSPLLAGTYNEQFF. The CDR3 nucleotides are TGTGCCTGGAGCCCCCTACTAGCGGGAACATACAATGAGCAGTTCTTC.